This T cell receptor beta chain comes out of a study of blood T cell repertoires in COVID-19. This CDR3 spans 16 amino acids. Per germline, CDR1 SGHTA and CDR2 FQGNSA. Losses at the gene ends were 1 base for V and 4 bases for J; bases not matched to a gene: 7. Membership in each cohort depended on participant-reported clinical history. Authors' processing steps: Reference gene primer amplification yielded estimated nucleated cell counts. TCRdb's table, derived via immunoSEQ multiplex PCR, lists solely in-frame clones and lacks some. The V and J calls and clone size are taken from that table; D and trimming were inferred from the DNA. The sample comprises roughly 310,000 clones, 89% of which are singletons, and over 8% rests with the top ten.

The receptor comes from a woman aged 35 to 49 who had recovered from COVID-19. The genes are TRBV7-2 and TRBJ2-7; 10 bases are shared with TRBD2. The specimen sequenced was PBMCs or T cells enriched from blood (not recorded which). The CDR3 DNA reads as TGTGCCAGCAGCTTAGTGGATCCTAGCGGGAGATACGAGCAGTACTTC. Translated, it gives CASSLVDPSGRYEQYF.